This passage covers 5 T cell receptor beta chains from one sample sequenced in a study of vaccination and CD4 T cells after COVID-19. Sequencing of the DNA from cultured CD4+ T cells was carried out with the Oncomine TCR Beta short-read assay. TCRdb independently ran MiXCR on the PCR reads; one entry per CDR3 protein. The table lists approximately 7,000 distinct CDR3 sequences, roughly 67% of them singletons. Described treatment: approximately nine-day PBMC culture with coronavirus spike peptide pools or control peptides (ViraFEST assay). Their recognized antigens are unknown. Material: CD4+ T cells from blood, cultured in vitro. The receptors shown here come from a human donor who had recovered from COVID-19.

The rearrangement links TRBV20-1 to TRBJ1-1, with a possible D match to TRBD1 (5 bases). The germline CDR1 and CDR2 sequences are DFQATT and SNEGSKA (reference sequence). V lost 5 bases and J lost 5, with 21 bases in between. The CDR3 totals 15 residues. CDR3 in DNA: TGCAGTGCTTACCCCGTTGGGGGGGGTGGAACTGAAGCTTTCTTT. It is translated as CSAYPVGGGGTEAFF.

This clonotype has just a few counts. The chain employs TRBV20-1 and TRBJ1-4; D is unresolved. V lost 3 bases to trimming and J lost 0 bases, with 5 bases between them. Germline values: CDR1 DFQATT, CDR2 SNEGSKA (reference sequence). The CDR3 totals 13 residues. The CDR3, as DNA: TGCAGTGCTAGGCGCGCAACTAATGAAAAACTGTTTTTT. Residues: CSARRATNEKLFF.

This clonotype has just a few counts. The J gene is TRBJ1-2, the V gene TRBV20-1; D may be TRBD1 (6 bases). From germline, CDR1 is DFQATT and CDR2 SNEGSKA (reference sequence). Trimming pared 3 bases from V and 4 bases from J, leaving 18 bases between. There are 15 residues in the CDR3. The CDR3 DNA sequence: TGCAGTGCTAGCCTGATGGGGGGCGATAGCTATGGCTACACCTTC. Amino acid sequence: CSASLMGGDSYGYTF.

The chain joins TRBV11-2 to TRBJ2-3; maybe TRBD1 (6 bases). This CDR3 comprises 13 residues. Germline V gene lookup returns CDR1 SGHAT and CDR2 FQNNGV. V dropped 2 bases and J dropped 4 bases, with 7 bases sitting between them. For the CDR3, the DNA is TGTGCCAGCAGCTTACCAGGGGCAGATACGCAGTATTTT. This sequence encodes CASSLPGADTQYF. Based on the CDR3 plus reference TRBV11-2 and TRBJ2-3, the full variable domain is EAGVAQSPRYKIIEKRQSVAFWCNPISGHATLYWYQQILGQGPKLLIQFQNNGVVDDSQLPKDRFSAERLKGVDSTLKIQPAKLEDSAVYLCASSLPGADTQYFGPGTRLTVL.

This clonotype was recorded once. The V call is TRBV20-1, the J call TRBJ1-1, with 9 bases identical to TRBD1. The germline V gene has CDR1 DFQATT and CDR2 SNEGSKA (reference sequence). The CDR3 has 14 amino acids. V gave up 1 base and J gave up 7 bases; unmatched junction bases: 7. The CDR3 region is CSARGRTGENEAFF. CDR3 nucleotide sequence: TGCAGTGCTAGAGGCCGGACAGGGGAAAATGAAGCTTTCTTT.